These 24 T cell receptor beta chains originate from one sample sequenced in a study of blood T cells in healthy people across ages. A second PCR of roughly 7 to 11 cycles used a sample-barcoded 5' primer and a J-beta primer mix. TCRdb ran MiXCR on the 5' RACE reads and lists one entry per CDR3 protein. The table records about 650,000 distinct CDR3 sequences, 52% of them present only once. Input material: blood. The source is a woman at least 80 years old in good health.

The J gene is TRBJ1-5, the V gene TRBV6-2 or TRBV6-3; 8 bases fit TRBD1. From germline, CDR1 is MNHEY and CDR2 SVGEGT. J lost 1 base, V lost 7 bases, and 6 bases had no gene match. The CDR3 has 15 residues. CDR3 loop: CASTQTGASNQPQHF. The CDR3 DNA follows: TGTGCCAGCACCCAGACAGGGGCGAGCAATCAGCCCCAGCATTTT.

Regarding this clonotype: A much larger clone differs by one base, so this may be a read error. The genes are TRBV2 and TRBJ2-5; D may be TRBD1 or TRBD2 (5 bases each). The CDR3 is 12 amino acids. CDR1 SNHLY and CDR2 FYNNEI come from the germline V gene. The CDR3 region is CVSFGAQETQYF. DNA of the CDR3: TGTGTCAGCTTCGGGGCTCAAGAGACCCAGTACTTC.

This rearrangement joins TRBV12-3 or TRBV12-4 to TRBJ1-6, with TRBD1 as a possible D gene (6 bases). The CDR3 is 14 amino acids. V lost 10 bases, J lost 9 bases, and 19 bases lay in between. CDR3 amino acids: CATKPEGGSSPLHF. The CDR3 DNA reads TGTGCCACTAAACCCGAGGGGGGAAGTTCACCCCTCCACTTT.

The chain joins TRBV21-1 to TRBJ2-1; TRBD2 reflects the table's D call only, with no check against the DNA. TRBV21-1 is labeled a pseudogene. There are 15 residues in the CDR3. Written as DNA, the CDR3 is TGTGCCAGCAGCAAAGTCCGGGCGGGAGGGTTTGCGCAGTTCTTC. Its protein product is CASSKVRAGGFAQFF.

The genes are TRBV20-1 and TRBJ2-5; the D gene could be TRBD1 or TRBD2 (7 bases each). CDR3 length: 15 amino acids. Trimming cost V 3 bases and J 2 bases, with 16 bases left between them. The germline V gene encodes CDR1 DFQATT and CDR2 SNEGSKA (reference sequence). This CDR3 is CSASRQGGGQETQYF. CDR3 DNA: TGCAGTGCTAGTAGACAGGGAGGGGGGCAAGAGACCCAGTACTTC.

This chain links TRBV12-5 with TRBJ1-2; no firm D call. V gave up 7 bases and J gave up 4 bases, with 13 bases separating them. Germline assignment: CDR1 LGHNT and CDR2 FRNRAP. The CDR3 is 13 amino acids. CDR3 in amino acids: CASVPEGTYGYTF. The DNA of the CDR3 is TGTGCTAGTGTACCGGAGGGTACCTATGGCTACACCTTC. Full variable domain (remainder filled in from reference TRBV12-5 and TRBJ1-2): DARVTQTPRHKVTEMGQEVTMRCQPILGHNTVFWYRQTMMQGLELLAYFRNRAPLDDSGMPKDRFSAEMPDATLATLKIQPSEPRDSAVYFCASVPEGTYGYTFGSGTRLTVV.

Only a few counts were recorded for this clonotype. The CDR3: CASSTYTGLNGYTF. CDR3 bases: TGTGCCAGCAGTACTTATACAGGGTTGAACGGCTACACCTTC. The chain carries TRBV25-1 and TRBJ1-2, with D tentatively TRBD1 (6 bases). CDR1 and CDR2 (germline): MGHDK, SYGVNS. V was cut by 5 bases and J by 8 bases, with 18 bases left in between. This CDR3 comprises 14 residues.

Turning to this clonotype: At one end the junction does not follow the germline gene, possibly because of a read error. CDR3 sequence: CSAGVAGANVQTF. In DNA, the CDR3 is TGCAGCGCTGGGGTTGCTGGGGCCAACGTCCAGACTTTC. The J gene is TRBJ2-6, the V gene TRBV29-1; D is perhaps TRBD1 (5 bases). CDR3 size: 13 residues. Germline V gene data show CDR1 as SQVTM and CDR2 as ANQGSEA.

V gene TRBV27 combines with J gene TRBJ2-7, with TRBD1 as a possible D gene (6 bases). Gene TRBJ2-5 matches the end of the DNA better, so the J call may be wrong. The germline V gene encodes CDR1 MNHEY and CDR2 SMNVEV (reference sequence). The CDR3 totals 15 residues. The CDR3 sequence: CASSLWSGRGETQYF. Here the CDR3 DNA reads TGTGCCAGCAGTTTATGGTCGGGCAGGGGAGAGACCCAGTACTTC.

Ten or more counts support this clonotype. J is TRBJ2-7 and V is TRBV10-3; a weak D match, TRBD1 (6 bases). With 6 bases removed from V and 3 bases from J, the gap between germline ends came to 9 bases. Germline CDR1 and CDR2: ENHRY and SYGVKD. The CDR3 sequence is 12 residues long. CDR3 region: CAISLDSYEQYF. As DNA, the CDR3 is TGTGCCATCAGCCTGGACAGCTACGAGCAGTACTTC.

For this clonotype: A much more abundant neighbour one base away suggests this may be a read error. V and J are TRBV24-1 and TRBJ2-1, with 9 bases that match TRBD1. The assigned J gene may be wrong: the sequence end matches TRBJ2-7 better. Germline CDR1 reads KGHDR; CDR2 reads SFDVKD. The CDR3 length is 17 residues. The CDR3 loop reads CATSDPKGTGRYNEQYF. CDR3 sequence (DNA): TGTGCCACCAGTGACCCTAAAGGGACAGGGAGGTATAATGAGCAGTACTTC.

With respect to this clonotype: It may be a read error: a sequence one base away is much more abundant. This chain joins TRBV18 and TRBJ2-5; D possibly corresponds to TRBD2 (5 bases). The DNA matches TRBJ2-7 better at its end, which makes the J call doubtful. Germline assignment: CDR1 KGHSH and CDR2 LQKENI. The CDR3 loop spans 15 amino acids. The chain's CDR3 is CASPPTADSTYEQYF. Here the CDR3 DNA reads TGTGCCAGCCCACCCACGGCGGACTCGACCTACGAGCAGTACTTC.

The rearrangement uses TRBV6-5 and TRBJ2-1; tentative D call: TRBD2 (5 bases). This CDR3 comprises 15 residues. Trimming left V 6 bases short and J 2 bases short, with 14 bases between. Germline loops: CDR1 MNHEY, CDR2 SVGAGI. The CDR3, as DNA: TGTGCCAGCAGGAATCAGGCGGGTGCCTACAATGAGCAGTTCTTC. The encoded protein is CASRNQAGAYNEQFF.

The CDR3 region is CASSVGRGASTDTQYF. In DNA form, the CDR3 reads TGCGCCAGCAGCGTTGGGAGAGGGGCCAGCACAGATACGCAGTATTTT. The chain recombines TRBV5-1 with TRBJ2-3; D is perhaps TRBD1 or TRBD2 (5 bases each). V lost 4 bases, J lost 0 bases, and 15 bases lay in between. CDR1 is SGHRS and CDR2 is YFSETQ in the germline V gene. The CDR3 extends over 16 amino acids.

This clonotype was counted between two and nine times. This chain's CDR3 is CASLGGPQRNTEAFF. The CDR3 DNA sequence: TGTGCCAGCCTTGGAGGTCCCCAGAGAAACACTGAAGCTTTCTTT. The chain recombines TRBV7-9 with TRBJ1-1; D gene unclear. CDR3 length: 15 amino acids. Germline V CDR1 and CDR2: SEHNR, FQNEAQ (reference sequence). The V gene lost 8 bases and the J gene lost 2 bases, with 18 bases spanning the gap.

The chain links TRBV6-1 to TRBJ1-1, with D unresolved. Germline CDR1 MNHNS, CDR2 SASEGT. The V gene lost 1 base and the J gene lost 5 bases, with 8 bases spanning the gap. The CDR3 covers 13 residues. CDR3 coding DNA: TGTGCCAGCAGTGAAGGACTCCCTACTGAAGCTTTCTTT. Its translation is CASSEGLPTEAFF.

This clonotype was counted many times. The chain couples TRBV5-1 to TRBJ2-3, with TRBD2 as a possible D gene (5 bases). The CDR3 is 14 amino acids. CDR1 and CDR2 from the germline V gene are SGHRS and YFSETQ. Trimming shortened V by 2 bases and J by 2 bases, and 9 bases separated the two germline ends. The CDR3 sequence: CASSLGAATDTQYF. In nucleotides, the CDR3 is TGCGCCAGCAGCTTAGGAGCGGCCACAGATACGCAGTATTTT.

The chain carries TRBV25-1 and TRBJ1-4, with a weak D call TRBD1 (5 bases). The CDR3 totals 16 residues. Looked up from germline, CDR1 is MGHDK and CDR2 is SYGVNS. Trimming removed 6 bases at V and 8 bases at J, with 22 bases between. The CDR3 sequence is CASSQTSTRAREKLFF. In DNA form, the CDR3 reads TGTGCCAGCAGCCAAACCTCAACCAGGGCTAGAGAAAAACTGTTTTTT.

The chain links TRBV7-9 to TRBJ2-3, with D possibly matching TRBD1 (6 bases). Germline V lookup: CDR1 SEHNR, CDR2 FQNEAQ (reference sequence). The CDR3 is made up of 13 amino acids. The V end was cut by 5 bases, the J end by 4 bases, with 10 bases between. The CDR3 sequence is CASSGRQADTQYF. The DNA for the CDR3 is TGTGCCAGCAGCGGGCGACAGGCAGATACGCAGTATTTT.

This clonotype was seen ten or more times. This chain uses TRBV12-3 or TRBV12-4 with TRBJ2-5, with 8 positions matching TRBD1. The CDR3 spans 14 residues. V shed 6 bases, J shed 4 bases, and the junction held 7 bases outside the gene matches. CDR3 amino acids: CASSRQGFGETQYF. As DNA, the CDR3 is TGTGCCAGCAGCCGACAGGGGTTCGGAGAGACCCAGTACTTC.

This clonotype was detected once. The chain uses TRBV28 and TRBJ2-5; 14 bases align to TRBD2. This CDR3 spans 15 amino acids. Germline V gene lookup returns CDR1 MDHEN and CDR2 SYDVKM. V trimming: 3 bases; J trimming: 11 bases; junction bases outside the gene matches: 8. In nucleotides, the CDR3 is TGTGCCAGCAGTTTGGGGACTAGCGGGAGAGGTGAGCAGTACTTC. It codes for CASSLGTSGRGEQYF.

The rearrangement links TRBV20-1 to TRBJ2-3; D is tentatively TRBD1 or TRBD2 (5 bases each). The CDR3 has 11 amino acids. The V end was cut by 6 bases, the J end by 11 bases, with 15 bases between. Germline assignment: CDR1 DFQATT and CDR2 SNEGSKA (reference sequence). CDR3 sequence: CSARHGDEQYF. The CDR3 DNA is TGCAGTGCCCGGCACGGGGACGAGCAGTATTTT.

The J gene is TRBJ2-5, the V gene TRBV6-6; D uncertain. Germline loops: CDR1 MNHNY, CDR2 SVGAGI (reference sequence). With 0 bases removed from V and 1 base from J, the gap between germline ends came to 12 bases. CDR3 length equals 16 residues. CDR3 in DNA: TGTGCCAGCAGTTACTCGTCGGTTGTCAGCCAAGAGACCCAGTACTTC. The encoded protein is CASSYSSVVSQETQYF.

CDR3 nucleotide sequence: TGTGCCACCGGTGCCCCAGGACAGTTAGGGCAGTTCTTC. It specifies CATGAPGQLGQFF. The V and J genes are TRBV24-1 and TRBJ2-1, with D possibly matching TRBD1 (6 bases). V dropped 9 bases and J dropped 12 bases, with 20 bases sitting between them. This CDR3 is 13 amino acids long. Germline V CDR1 and CDR2: KGHDR, SFDVKD.